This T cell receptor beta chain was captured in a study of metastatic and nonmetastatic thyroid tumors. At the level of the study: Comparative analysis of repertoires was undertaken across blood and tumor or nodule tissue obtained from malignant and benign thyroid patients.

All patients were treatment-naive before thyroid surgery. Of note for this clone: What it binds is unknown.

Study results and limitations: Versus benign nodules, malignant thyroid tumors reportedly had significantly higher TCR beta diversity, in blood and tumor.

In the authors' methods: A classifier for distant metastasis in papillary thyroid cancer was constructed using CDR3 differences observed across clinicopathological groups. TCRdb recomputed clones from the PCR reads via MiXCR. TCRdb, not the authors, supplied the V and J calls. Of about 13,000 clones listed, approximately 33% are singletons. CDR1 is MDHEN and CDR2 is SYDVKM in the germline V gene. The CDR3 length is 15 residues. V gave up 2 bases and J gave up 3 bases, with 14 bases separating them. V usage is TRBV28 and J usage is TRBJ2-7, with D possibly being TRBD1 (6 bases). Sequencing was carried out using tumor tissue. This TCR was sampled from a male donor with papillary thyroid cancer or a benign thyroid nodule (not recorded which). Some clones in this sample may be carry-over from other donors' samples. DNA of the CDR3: TGTGCCAGCAGTTTAAAATTTACAGGGATCTACGAGCAGTACTTC. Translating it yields CASSLKFTGIYEQYF.